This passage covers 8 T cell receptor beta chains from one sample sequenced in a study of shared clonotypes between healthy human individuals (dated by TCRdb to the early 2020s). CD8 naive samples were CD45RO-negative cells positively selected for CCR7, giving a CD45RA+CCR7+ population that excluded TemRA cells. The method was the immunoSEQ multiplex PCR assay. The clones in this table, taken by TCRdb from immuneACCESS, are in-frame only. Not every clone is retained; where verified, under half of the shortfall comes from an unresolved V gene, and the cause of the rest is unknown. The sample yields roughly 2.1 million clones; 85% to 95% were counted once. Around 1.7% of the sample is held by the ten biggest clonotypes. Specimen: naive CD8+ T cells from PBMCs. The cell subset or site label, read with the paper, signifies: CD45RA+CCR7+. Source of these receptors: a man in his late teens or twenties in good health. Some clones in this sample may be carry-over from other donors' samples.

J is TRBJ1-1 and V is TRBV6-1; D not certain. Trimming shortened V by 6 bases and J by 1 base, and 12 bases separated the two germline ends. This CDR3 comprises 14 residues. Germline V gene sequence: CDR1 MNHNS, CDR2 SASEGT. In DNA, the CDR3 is TGTGCCAGCAGATCCCTGGACGGGAACACTGAAGCTTTCTTT. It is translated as CASRSLDGNTEAFF.

The CDR3 nucleotides read TGTGCCAGTAGGGGGCTTAAGCAAGAGACCCAGTACTTC. As protein: CASRGLKQETQYF. The chain carries TRBV19 and TRBJ2-5; D might be TRBD1 (5 bases). V gave up 6 bases and J gave up 2 bases, with 10 bases separating them. The length of the CDR3 is 13 residues. Germline lookup yields CDR1 LNHDA and CDR2 SQIVND (reference sequence).

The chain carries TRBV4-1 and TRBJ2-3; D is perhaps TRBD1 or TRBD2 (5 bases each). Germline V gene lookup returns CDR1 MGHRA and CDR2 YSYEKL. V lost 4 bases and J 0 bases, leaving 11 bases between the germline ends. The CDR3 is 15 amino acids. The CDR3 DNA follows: TGCGCCAGCAGCCGCTTGGGGGACAGCACAGATACGCAGTATTTT. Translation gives CASSRLGDSTDTQYF.

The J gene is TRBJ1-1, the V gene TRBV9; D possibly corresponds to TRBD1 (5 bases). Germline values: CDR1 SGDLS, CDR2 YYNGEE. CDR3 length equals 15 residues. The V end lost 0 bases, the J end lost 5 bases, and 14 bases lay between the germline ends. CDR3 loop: CASSVDSGGRTEAFF. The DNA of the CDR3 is TGTGCCAGCAGCGTAGACTCCGGGGGGAGGACTGAAGCTTTCTTT.

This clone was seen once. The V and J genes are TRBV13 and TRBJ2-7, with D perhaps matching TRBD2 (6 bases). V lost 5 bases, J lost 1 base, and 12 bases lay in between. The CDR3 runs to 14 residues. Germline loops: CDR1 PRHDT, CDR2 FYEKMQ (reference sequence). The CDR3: CASSPPGESYEQYF. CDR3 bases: TGTGCCAGCAGCCCACCGGGGGAATCCTACGAGCAGTACTTC.

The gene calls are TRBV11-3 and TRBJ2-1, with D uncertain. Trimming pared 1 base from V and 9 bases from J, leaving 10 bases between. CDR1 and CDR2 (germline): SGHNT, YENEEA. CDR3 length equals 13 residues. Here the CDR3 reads CASSLARFGEQFF. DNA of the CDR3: TGTGCCAGCAGCTTAGCACGATTTGGTGAGCAGTTCTTC.

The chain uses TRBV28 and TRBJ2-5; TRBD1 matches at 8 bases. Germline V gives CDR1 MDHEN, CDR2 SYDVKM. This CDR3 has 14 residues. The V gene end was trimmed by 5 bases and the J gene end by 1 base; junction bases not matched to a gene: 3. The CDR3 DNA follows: TGTGCCAGCAGTCGACAGGGGCCCCAAGAGACCCAGTACTTC. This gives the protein CASSRQGPQETQYF.

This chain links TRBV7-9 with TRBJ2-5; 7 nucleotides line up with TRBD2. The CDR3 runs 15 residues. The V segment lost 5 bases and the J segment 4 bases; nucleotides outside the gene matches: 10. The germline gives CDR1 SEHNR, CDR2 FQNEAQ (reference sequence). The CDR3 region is CASSERGPMGETQYF. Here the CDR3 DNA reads TGTGCCAGCAGCGAGCGGGGTCCTATGGGAGAGACCCAGTACTTC. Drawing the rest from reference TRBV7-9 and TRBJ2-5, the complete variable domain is DTGVSQNPRHKITKRGQNVTFRCDPISEHNRLYWYRQTLGQGPEFLTYFQNEAQLEKSRLLSDRFSAERPKGSFSTLEIQRTEQGDSAMYLCASSERGPMGETQYFGPGTRLLVL.